This T cell receptor (beta chain) was identified in a study of blood T cell repertoires in COVID-19. V gave up 3 bases and J gave up 0 bases; unmatched junction bases: 5. Germline V CDR1 and CDR2: KGHDR, SFDVKD. This CDR3 is built from 16 residues. Adults between about 18 and 89 years of age took part from about two dozen US areas. Assay: immunoSEQ multiplex PCR; the TCRdb copy retains only in-frame clones and omits some. The repertoire consists of 250,000 or so clones, with around 89% occurring once and the leading ten covering approximately 0.9%. The specimen was PBMCs or T cells enriched from blood (not recorded which). This sequence originates from a man aged 45-65 years who had been exposed to COVID-19. This chain links TRBV24-1 with TRBJ2-3; the match to TRBD1 covers 7 bases. CDR3 region: CATSDLQGFSTDTQYF. CDR3 DNA: TGTGCCACCAGTGATCTACAGGGGTTCAGCACAGATACGCAGTATTTT.